The sample holds a few counts of the clone carrying this TCR beta chain. The antigen is undetermined. Next came a second PCR, run for about 7 to 12 cycles, which used a sample-barcoded 5' primer along with a J-beta primer mix. The study obtained at least 2.5 million CDR3-containing paired-end reads from every sample. TCRdb analysed the 5' RACE reads with MiXCR anew, one entry per CDR3 protein. The sample lists 2 million or so distinct CDR3 sequences, just under 50% occurring once. V trimming: 1 base; J trimming: 0 bases; junction bases outside the gene matches: 10. The CDR3 runs to 18 residues. The germline CDR1 and CDR2 sequences are SGHTA and FQGNSA. The data were obtained in a study of blood T cells in healthy people across ages. Study conclusions and caveats: With naive T cell percentage, TCR beta diversity showed a strong correlation.

This TCR derives from a middle-aged woman in good health. The specimen was blood. The chain has TRBV7-2 and TRBJ2-3; 7 nucleotides align to TRBD2. CDR3 region: CASSLVRAGFTSTDTQYF. CDR3 bases: TGTGCCAGCAGCTTAGTTCGAGCGGGGTTCACTAGCACAGATACGCAGTATTTT. The full variable domain, in which reference TRBV7-2 and TRBJ2-3 provide the parts outside the CDR3, is GAGVSQSPSNKVTEKGKDVELRCDPISGHTALYWYRQSLGQGLEFLIYFQGNSAPDKSGLPSDRFSAERTGGSVSTLTIQRTQQEDSAVYLCASSLVRAGFTSTDTQYFGPGTRLTVL.